A single sample gave rise to the 4 T cell receptor beta chains below, sequenced in a study of synovial regulatory T cells in juvenile arthritis. Clones were sequenced by immunoSEQ multiplex PCR, and TCRdb holds only the in-frame ones, with some missing. Its table lists over 9,000 clones. Sequences were obtained from Treg cells from blood. The subset: remaining (HLA-DR-negative) circulating blood Treg cells. Receptor source: a donor younger than 30 with juvenile idiopathic arthritis.

The gene calls are TRBV7-2 and TRBJ2-2. Germline values: CDR1 SGHTA, CDR2 FQGNSA. CDR3 size: 15 residues. Only the protein is available. CDR3 loop: CASSLFLGSRGELFF.

This chain connects TRBV19 to TRBJ2-2; TCRdb's assignment of TRBD2 cannot be checked, as there is no DNA. Looked up from germline, CDR1 is LNHDA and CDR2 is SQIVND (reference sequence). This CDR3 has 13 amino acids. The nucleotide record is missing. Here the CDR3 reads CASSIAGTGELFF.

CDR3 region: CASSAGLFGGQRNTDTQYF. The chain joins TRBV5-1 to TRBJ2-3; TCRdb's D call, TRBD1, is unchecked because there is no DNA. CDR1 and CDR2 from the germline V gene are SGHRS and YFSETQ. The CDR3 consists of 19 residues. Only the protein is on record.

This chain uses TRBV18 with TRBJ2-5; the TCRdb D gene call, TRBD1, has no DNA to confirm it. This CDR3 contains 14 residues. No DNA sequence was recorded. Germline V CDR1 and CDR2: KGHSH, LQKENI. The CDR3 region is CASSPKQGQETQYF.